This TCR beta chain was recovered during a study of T cells in placental villitis. Regarding the complete study: Although two of the control placentae came from preterm deliveries, examination of those two placentae showed no significant pathology. Placental TCR-beta repertoires were compared across villitis of unknown etiology, gestational-age-matched unaffected controls, and infectious villitis in order to test an allograft-versus-infection hypothesis. Summary of the overall study and its limitations: Villitis of unknown etiology placentae showed higher clonality than controls (median roughly 0.062 versus 0.0066, p=0.0025), indicating clonal expansion. Small amounts of decidua were contained in the paraffin blocks, so some of the captured T cells, especially in controls, may have been decidual rather than villous infiltrates. Sequencing bulk tissue made it impossible to distinguish helper, regulatory or cytotoxic T cells or to tell maternal from fetal T cells, and the approach excluded gamma-delta receptors. CMV-specific clone frequencies were lower in villitis of unknown etiology than in infectious CMV cases (approximately 0.00095 vs 0.0099), and villitis of unknown etiology did not differ from controls on this measure.

Comments on this clone: There is no known antigen for this receptor. Base qualities were left out, and no much larger clone turns up one base away.

There are 12 amino acids in the CDR3, from cysteine to phenylalanine inclusive. Of all the DNA, just the CDR3 is kept, 36 bases in frame from base 1. CDR1 and CDR2 are read off the germline V gene as SGHVS and FQNEAQ. V and J are truncated by 5 bases and 7 bases respectively, leaving an intervening sequence of 8 bases. Amplification of TCR-beta CDR3 regions from genomic DNA was performed with the immunoSEQ v4 bias-controlled multiplex PCR assay, which was run blinded to group allocation. To estimate the quantities of nucleated cells and T cells in each sample, reference gene primers were added alongside the TCR-beta primers. Sequencing of the libraries was performed on an Illumina MiSeq with a 100-cycle paired-end protocol. The authors processed their data as follows. Diversity and richness were calculated in immunoSEQ Analyzer software; richness by iChao1, clonality based on Pielou evenness and Shannon diversity (0-1, higher means less diverse). CDR3 amino acid sequences together with their V/J genes were searched in VDJdb for CMV, EBV and influenza A specificities using confidence 3 and substitution 2. The Morisita-Horn index was used to measure TCR-beta amino acid clonotype overlap among the villitis of unknown etiology, infectious villitis and control repertoires. Held by TCRdb, this immuneACCESS table contains in-frame sequences only and omits some clones. Under half of the omission traces to an unresolved V gene where checked; the cause of the rest is unknown. V, J and clone size are taken as reported in that table, and D and trimming were inferred from the DNA itself. Here the sample has about 340 clones; roughly 95% occur a single time. The leading ten clones occupy roughly 6.7% of the sample.

Some ten placentae without villitis served as controls and were matched to the villitis of unknown etiology cases on gestational age at delivery. Placentae were collected after delivery and underwent gross and histological evaluation before archival tissue selection. Five 10-micron scrolls were cut from each FFPE block, and DNA was isolated using the AllPrep DNA/RNA FFPE Tissue kit. NanoDrop was used to check DNA concentration and purity, and a Bioanalyzer was used to assess RNA quality. Here the chain combines TRBV7-8 and TRBJ1-4; the D gene is not confidently resolved. The source material was placental tissue containing maternal and fetal cells. This TCR came from a human donor in good health; the placental T cells may come from both mother and fetus. The nucleotide sequence is given as TGTGCCAGCAGCCCCTTAGGTGAAAAACTGTTTTTT. It specifies CASSPLGEKLFF. The CDR3, completed at both ends by the reference TRBV7-8 and TRBJ1-4 genes, gives the full variable domain GAGVSQSPRYKVAKRGQDVALRCDPISGHVSLFWYQQALGQGPEFLTYFQNEAQLDKSGLPSDRFFAERPEGSVSTLKIQRTQQEDSAVYLCASSPLGEKLFFGSGTQLSVL.